This T cell receptor (beta chain) was identified in a study of blood T cell repertoires in COVID-19. The authors' processing: Reference gene primer amplification gave estimated nucleated cell counts. Generated by immunoSEQ multiplex PCR, the TCRdb table keeps only in-frame clones and is missing some. D and trimming come from the DNA, and the V and J calls and clone size come from that table. The sample has 280,000 or so clones; 65% to 90% are singletons. The CDR3 sequence is 15 residues long. Trimming took 2 bases from V and 5 from J; bases not matched to a gene: 3. Germline CDR1 SEHNR, CDR2 FQNEAQ (reference sequence).

V gene TRBV7-9 combines with J gene TRBJ2-2, with TRBD2 matching over 9 bases. The sequencing sample was made of peripheral blood. This sequence was found in a human donor in a cohort sampled during active COVID-19. CDR3 protein: CASSLLAGGTGELFF. The CDR3 nucleotides are TGTGCCAGCAGCTTACTCGCGGGAGGGACCGGGGAGCTGTTTTTT.